Listed below are T cell receptor beta chains from one sample, sequenced in a study of blood T cell repertoires in COVID-19. Sequenced by immunoSEQ multiplex PCR; TCRdb stores in-frame clones only, minus some. The sample has roughly 190,000 clones; roughly 81% are singletons. Sequencing was carried out using peripheral blood. These receptor sequences come from a woman in her seventies with active or convalescent COVID-19. Both conserved end residues are part of each CDR3. D genes are given only for firm matches. A clone size is listed for some rows: how often the clone was seen (once, few, many), or a class if it is expanded.

CDR3 protein,CDR3 DNA,J gene,clone size,V gene,D gene
CASSLDSPNNSPLHF,TGCGCCAGCAGCTTGGATTCCCCAAATAATTCACCCCTCCACTTT,TRBJ1-6,once,TRBV5-1,.
CSVRTGFSSSYEQYF,TGCAGCGTTCGGACAGGGTTTTCGAGCTCCTACGAGCAGTACTTC,TRBJ2-7,.,TRBV29-1,TRBD1
CASSSTVTGELFF,TGTGCCAGCAGCTCGACAGTTACCGGGGAGCTGTTTTTT,TRBJ2-2,.,TRBV11-3,.
CASSLTSGSSDQYF,TGTGCCAGCAGCCTCACTAGCGGGTCTTCCGACCAGTACTTC,TRBJ2-5,once,TRBV7-9,TRBD2
CASSIGVPRSYEQYF,TGTGCCAGCAGCATCGGGGTACCAAGGTCCTACGAGCAGTACTTC,TRBJ2-7,.,TRBV7-9,.
CASRALRTGSEQYF,TGTGCCAGCAGAGCCCTACGGACAGGCTCCGAGCAGTACTTC,TRBJ2-7,few,TRBV2,TRBD1
CATSNHGGNYNEQFF,TGTGCCACCTCGAATCATGGGGGGAATTACAATGAGCAGTTCTTC,TRBJ2-1,.,TRBV27,.
CASSVGSASEAFF,TGTGCCAGCAGCGTAGGGTCAGCTAGTGAAGCTTTCTTT,TRBJ1-1,.,TRBV9,.
CASSLELAEDTQYF,TGTGCCAGCAGCTTAGAACTAGCGGAAGATACGCAGTATTTT,TRBJ2-3,.,TRBV5-4,TRBD2
CASGGGAGEKLFF,TGTGCCAGCGGGGGAGGGGCAGGGGAAAAACTGTTTTTT,TRBJ1-4,.,TRBV28,.
CASSWDRDEQYF,TGTGCCAGCAGCTGGGACAGGGACGAGCAGTACTTC,TRBJ2-7,.,TRBV2,TRBD1
CASSDGGAVSRLNVLTF,TGTGCCAGCAGTGACGGGGGGGCGGTAAGTCGTTTGAACGTCCTGACTTTC,TRBJ2-6,.,TRBV2,TRBD2
CASSPRTSGYTDTQYF,TGTGCCAGCAGTCCCCGGACTAGCGGGTACACAGATACGCAGTATTTT,TRBJ2-3,.,TRBV27,TRBD2
CASSQPTSGRTGELFF,TGCGCCAGCAGCCAACCAACTAGCGGGAGAACCGGGGAGCTGTTTTTT,TRBJ2-2,.,TRBV4-1,TRBD2
CAISESKPSGTNNEQFF,TGTGCCATCAGTGAGTCGAAGCCTAGCGGTACTAACAATGAGCAGTTCTTC,TRBJ2-1,.,TRBV10-3,TRBD2
CASSLDRRSNTGELFF,TGTGCCAGCAGCTTAGACAGGCGATCGAACACCGGGGAGCTGTTTTTT,TRBJ2-2,.,TRBV7-9,.
CASSKGGQVGETQYF,TGTGCCAGCAGCAAAGGTGGGCAGGTTGGGGAGACCCAGTACTTC,TRBJ2-5,.,TRBV21-1,.
CASSESASEGGEQYF,TGCGCCAGCAGTGAGTCTGCTAGCGAAGGAGGCGAGCAGTACTTC,TRBJ2-7,.,TRBV10-1,.
CASSLRPSSAREQYF,TGTGCCAGCAGCCTAAGGCCGTCCTCGGCGCGGGAGCAGTACTTC,TRBJ2-7,.,TRBV28,.
CASSPNQNYEQYF,TGTGCCAGCAGCCCGAACCAGAACTACGAGCAGTACTTC,TRBJ2-7,.,TRBV6-2/TRBV6-3,.
CASINRGSFYEQYF,TGTGCCAGCATCAATCGAGGTAGTTTCTACGAGCAGTACTTC,TRBJ2-7,.,TRBV28,.
CASSLVAGITDTQYF,TGCGCCAGCAGCTTGGTGGCAGGGATCACAGATACGCAGTATTTT,TRBJ2-3,.,TRBV5-1,.
CASSSSGTASSYEQYF,TGCGCCAGCAGCTCTTCCGGGACAGCCAGCTCCTACGAGCAGTACTTC,TRBJ2-7,.,TRBV5-1,TRBD1
CASSPQVGAKNIQYF,TGTGCCAGCAGCCCACAGGTGGGGGCCAAAAACATTCAGTACTTC,TRBJ2-4,.,TRBV28,.
CASSEGRQTQYF,TGTGCCAGCAGTGAGGGGAGGCAAACGCAGTATTTT,TRBJ2-3,.,TRBV6-1,.
CASNRQGGSYEQYF,TGCGCCAGCAATCGGCAGGGGGGCTCCTACGAGCAGTACTTC,TRBJ2-7,.,TRBV5-1,.
CASSQDLVGGQETQYF,TGTGCCAGCAGTCAGGACTTGGTAGGGGGCCAAGAGACCCAGTACTTC,TRBJ2-5,.,TRBV2,.
CASSLGRGNSPLHF,TGTGCCAGCAGCTTGGGCAGGGGGAATTCACCCCTCCACTTT,TRBJ1-6,.,TRBV5-4,TRBD1
CASNLQGMNYGYTF,TGTGCCAGCAATCTACAGGGGATGAACTATGGCTACACCTTC,TRBJ1-2,once,TRBV2,TRBD1
CASSSGTSGGTQYF,TGTGCCAGCAGTTCTGGGACTAGCGGGGGTACGCAGTATTTT,TRBJ2-3,.,TRBV27,TRBD2
CASSTWTGSHEQYF,TGTGCCAGCAGCACGTGGACAGGGTCCCACGAGCAGTACTTC,TRBJ2-7,.,TRBV11-2,TRBD1
CATGTGYEQYF,TGTGCCACCGGGACAGGATACGAGCAGTACTTC,TRBJ2-7,.,TRBV2,TRBD1
CASSWRRETQYF,TGTGCCAGCAGCTGGCGGAGGGAGACCCAGTACTTC,TRBJ2-5,.,TRBV5-6,.
CASTTGQVVSPLHF,TGTGCCAGCACCACGGGACAGGTTGTATCACCCCTCCACTTT,TRBJ1-6,.,TRBV6-6,TRBD1
CASQRGNQPQHF,TGTGCCAGCCAGAGGGGCAATCAGCCCCAGCATTTT,TRBJ1-5,few,TRBV3-1/TRBV3-2,.
CASSLARGGAGADTQYF,TGCGCCAGCAGCTTGGCCCGGGGGGGGGCAGGCGCAGATACGCAGTATTTT,TRBJ2-3,once,TRBV5-1,TRBD2
CASSQNPTGEQYF,TGTGCCAGCAGCCAAAACCCGACAGGCGAGCAGTACTTC,TRBJ2-7,.,TRBV4-2,.
CASSSSGRAYRYEQYF,TGTGCCAGCAGCAGTAGCGGGAGGGCCTATCGCTACGAGCAGTACTTC,TRBJ2-7,.,TRBV21-1,.
CASSSLGGQETQYF,TGCGCCAGCAGCTCTCTAGGGGGACAAGAGACCCAGTACTTC,TRBJ2-5,many,TRBV5-1,.
CASSADSGMYGYTF,TGTGCCAGCAGCGCCGACTCGGGGATGTATGGCTACACCTTC,TRBJ1-2,.,TRBV9,.
CASSLFGKGGGSPLHF,TGTGCCAGCAGTTTATTCGGTAAAGGGGGGGGTTCACCCCTCCACTTT,TRBJ1-6,.,TRBV28,.
CASSLRQGVLYEQYF,TGTGCCAGCAGCTTGAGACAGGGGGTATTGTACGAGCAGTACTTC,TRBJ2-7,.,TRBV5-6,TRBD1
CASSPITGVSTDTQYF,TGTGCCAGCAGCCCCATAACAGGGGTTAGCACAGATACGCAGTATTTT,TRBJ2-3,.,TRBV7-9,TRBD1
CASSLDGQITDTQYF,TGTGCCAGCAGCTTAGATGGCCAGATCACAGATACGCAGTATTTT,TRBJ2-3,.,TRBV7-2,.
CASSQDPSGTWRELFF,TGTGCCAGCAGCCAAGATCCAAGCGGGACCTGGCGGGAGCTGTTTTTT,TRBJ2-2,.,TRBV3-1/TRBV3-2,TRBD2
CASSLATGSNNEQFF,TGTGCCAGCAGCTTAGCAACAGGTTCCAACAATGAGCAGTTCTTC,TRBJ2-1,.,TRBV7-8,.
CASSIGQSSNQPQHF,TGTGCCAGCAGTATAGGACAGAGCAGCAATCAGCCCCAGCATTTT,TRBJ1-5,.,TRBV27,.
CASSLRVTGGNEKLFF,TGTGCCAGCAGCTTACGGGTGACAGGGGGAAATGAAAAACTGTTTTTT,TRBJ1-4,.,TRBV7-6,TRBD1
CASSPRLAGGPTDTQYF,TGTGCCAGCAGCCCCCGACTAGCGGGAGGACCCACAGATACGCAGTATTTT,TRBJ2-3,.,TRBV3-1/TRBV3-2,TRBD2
CASSFNSYEQYF,TGTGCCAGCAGCTTCAACTCCTACGAGCAGTACTTC,TRBJ2-7,.,TRBV5-6,.
CASSLGAAATLDYEQFF,TGCGCCAGCAGCTTGGGAGCGGCCGCGACCCTTGACTATGAGCAGTTCTTC,TRBJ2-1,once,TRBV5-1,.
CAWKKEGHRDTQYF,TGTGCCTGGAAAAAGGAGGGCCATAGAGATACGCAGTATTTT,TRBJ2-3,.,TRBV30,.
CASSPQGQGSRDSETRRGAQYF,TGTGCCAGCAGCCCACAGGGACAGGGGTCCCGGGATAGCGAGACCCGACGCGGGGCCCAGTACTTC,TRBJ2-5,once,TRBV3-1/TRBV3-2,TRBD1
CASSQGGGRTGRWTQYF,TGTGCCAGCAGCCAAGGAGGCGGGAGGACCGGCCGATGGACCCAGTACTTC,TRBJ2-5,.,TRBV11-2,TRBD2